This T cell receptor (beta chain) is drawn from a study of shared clonotypes between healthy human individuals. CDR1 and CDR2 (germline): MDHEN, SYDVKM. V lost 6 bases to trimming and J lost 7 bases; unmatched junction nucleotides: 6. The CDR3 is made up of 14 amino acids. Several immunoSEQ 96-well plates shared each subset's DNA, each plate a replicate. Replicate PCRs for unsorted PBMC used roughly 300 ng DNA (approximately 30,000 T cell genomes). Original data processing: Junction-only sequences produced by ImmunoSEQ had no quality scores, so filtering differed. The method was immunoSEQ multiplex PCR; TCRdb's version includes in-frame clones alone and lacks a portion of them. The DNA gave D and trimming, while V, J and clone size come from that table. The sample records 450,000 to 550,000 clones, 60% to 85% being singletons. Adults of Caucasian background living in Nashville, Tennessee made up all donors.

The sample consisted of PBMCs. The rearrangement links TRBV28 to TRBJ2-2, with TRBD1 matching 9 bases. The clonotype comes from a woman in her forties in good health. Some clones in this sample may be carry-over from other donors' samples. CDR3 sequence reads: CASRRDRVSGELFF. In DNA, the CDR3 is TGTGCCAGCAGGAGGGACAGGGTCAGCGGGGAGCTGTTTTTT.